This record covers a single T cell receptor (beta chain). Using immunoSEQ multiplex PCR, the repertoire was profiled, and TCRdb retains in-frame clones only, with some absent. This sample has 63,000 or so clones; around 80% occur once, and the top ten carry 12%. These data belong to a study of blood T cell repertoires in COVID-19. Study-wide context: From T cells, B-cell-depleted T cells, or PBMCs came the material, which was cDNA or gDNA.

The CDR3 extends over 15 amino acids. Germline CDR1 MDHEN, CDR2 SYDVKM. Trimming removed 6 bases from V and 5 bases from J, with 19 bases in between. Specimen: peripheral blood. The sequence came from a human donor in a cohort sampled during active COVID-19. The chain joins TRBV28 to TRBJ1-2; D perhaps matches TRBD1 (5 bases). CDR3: CASSLRGEGGYGYTF. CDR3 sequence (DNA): TGTGCCAGCAGCCTCCGGGGGGAGGGCGGATATGGCTACACCTTC.